These 26 T cell receptor beta chains were sequenced from one sample in a study of T cell responses to AZD1222 COVID-19 vaccine. Sequencing used immunoSEQ multiplex PCR; TCRdb keeps in-frame clones, though not all of them. The sample yields tens of thousands of clones, roughly nine tenths seen once. The sequencing used peripheral blood, collected on day 0 of MenACWY control vaccination. The receptors stem from an adult in good health.

This clone was observed once. The rearrangement uses TRBV7-2 and TRBJ1-3; tentatively, D is TRBD1 (6 bases). The CDR3 is 18 residues long. Trimming pared 5 bases from V and 0 bases from J, leaving 20 bases between. Germline values: CDR1 SGHTA, CDR2 FQGNSA. The CDR3 here is CASSVNTRGPSSGNTIYF. CDR3 in DNA: TGTGCCAGCAGCGTGAATACTCGGGGGCCGAGCTCTGGAAACACCATATATTTT.

The chain employs TRBV7-8 and TRBJ2-1; D possibly uses TRBD1 or TRBD2 (5 bases each). Germline V gene sequence: CDR1 SGHVS, CDR2 FQNEAQ. The CDR3 has 15 residues. V lost 6 bases and J lost 0, with 12 bases in between. The CDR3 nucleotides are TGTGCCAGCAGACCTGTTGGGGGCTCCTACAATGAGCAGTTCTTC. This gives the protein CASRPVGGSYNEQFF.

The rearrangement uses TRBV11-2 and TRBJ1-6; D is unclear. Between the trimmed V and J ends, which lost 3 bases and 6 bases, there was a span of 9 bases. In germline, CDR1 is SGHAT, CDR2 FQNNGV. The CDR3 length is 14 residues. The CDR3 here is CASSFGGFNSPLHF. CDR3 in DNA: TGTGCCAGCAGCTTTGGTGGTTTTAATTCACCCCTCCACTTT. The entire variable domain, with the rest obtained from reference TRBV11-2 and TRBJ1-6, is as follows: EAGVAQSPRYKIIEKRQSVAFWCNPISGHATLYWYQQILGQGPKLLIQFQNNGVVDDSQLPKDRFSAERLKGVDSTLKIQPAKLEDSAVYLCASSFGGFNSPLHFGNGTRLTVT.

This clone appeared a single time. V and J are TRBV6-5 and TRBJ1-5; D gene uncertain. There are 14 residues in the CDR3. V lost 6 bases and J lost 6, with 15 bases in between. Germline CDR1 reads MNHEY; CDR2 reads SVGAGI. The CDR3 spells CASSLSNAAQPQHF. The CDR3 bases are TGTGCCAGCAGCCTTAGTAACGCCGCTCAGCCCCAGCATTTT.

This chain uses TRBV18 with TRBJ1-5; a weak D match, TRBD1 (6 bases). CDR1 KGHSH and CDR2 LQKENI come from the germline V gene. V was trimmed by 5 bases and J by 2 bases, leaving 13 bases between them. The CDR3 has 15 residues. The CDR3: CASSVTGHGNQPQHF. CDR3 sequence (DNA): TGTGCCAGCTCAGTGACAGGACATGGCAATCAGCCCCAGCATTTT.

This clone has only a few counts. The chain joins TRBV9 to TRBJ2-3; TRBD2 might be the D (5 bases). The CDR3 totals 14 residues. Per the germline V gene, CDR1 is SGDLS and CDR2 is YYNGEE. Trimming cost V 4 bases and J 3 bases, with 12 bases left between them. CDR3 protein: CASSHLPGTDTQYF. Here the CDR3 DNA reads TGTGCCAGCAGCCATCTACCGGGGACAGATACGCAGTATTTT.

The chain couples TRBV7-9 to TRBJ2-1; D gene ambiguous. CDR1 and CDR2 (germline): SEHNR, FQNEAQ (reference sequence). This CDR3 has 12 amino acids. The ends were cut back, 3 bases at V and 7 bases at J, with 7 bases in the middle. Here the CDR3 DNA reads TGTGCCAGCAGCTTCGACCGGAATGAGCAGTTCTTC. This codes for CASSFDRNEQFF.

The rearrangement links TRBV27 to TRBJ1-1; D is unresolved. Looked up from germline, CDR1 is MNHEY and CDR2 is SMNVEV (reference sequence). The CDR3 sequence is 14 residues long. V was trimmed by 5 bases and J by 5 bases, leaving 15 bases between them. The CDR3 protein is CASSRATHFTEAFF. In DNA form, the CDR3 reads TGTGCCAGCAGTAGGGCCACGCATTTTACTGAAGCTTTCTTT.

This clone was recorded once. The chain carries TRBV6-2 or TRBV6-3 and TRBJ1-5; D is ambiguous. Trimming shortened V by 4 bases and J by 0 bases, and 13 bases separated the two germline ends. Per germline, CDR1 MNHEY and CDR2 SVGEGT. This CDR3 has 16 residues. The CDR3 region has the DNA TGTGCCAGCAGTTTCCCCTCCGCGGTTAGCAATCAGCCCCAGCATTTT. Its translation: CASSFPSAVSNQPQHF.

CDR3 in DNA: TGTGCCAGCAGTTTAGCTTCCTACGAGCAGTACTTC. The encoded protein is CASSLASYEQYF. This rearrangement joins TRBV12-3 or TRBV12-4 to TRBJ2-7; D call uncertain. The CDR3 runs 12 residues. Trimming removed 0 bases from V and 1 base from J, with 1 base in between.

Only a few counts were recorded for this clone. The chain is built from TRBV6-5 and TRBJ2-3; TRBD2 matches 14 bases. The junction had 1 base not matched to a gene; V was cut back by 6 bases and J by 8 bases. The CDR3 has 13 residues. Germline values: CDR1 MNHEY, CDR2 SVGAGI. The CDR3 nucleotides read TGTGCCAGCAGGGGACTAGCGGGAGCTACGCAGTATTTT. It is translated as CASRGLAGATQYF.

The V and J genes are TRBV18 and TRBJ2-7; no clear D gene. Germline CDR1 is KGHSH and CDR2 is LQKENI. Between the trimmed V and J ends, which lost 4 bases and 1 base, there was a span of 20 bases. This CDR3 comprises 17 residues. CDR3 bases: TGTGCCAGCTCACTAGGGATTGACTCCTCTAGTTCCTACGAGCAGTACTTC. Translated, it gives CASSLGIDSSSSYEQYF.

The chain combines TRBV10-2 with TRBJ2-7, with 7 nucleotides matching TRBD1. The CDR3 spans 14 residues. Losses at the gene ends were 4 bases for V and 4 bases for J; bases not matched to a gene: 7. Germline CDR1 and CDR2: WSHSY and SAAADI. The CDR3 spells CASSGWDRSYEQYF. In nucleotides, the CDR3 is TGCGCCAGCAGTGGGTGGGACAGATCATACGAGCAGTACTTC.

The chain is built from TRBV4-3 and TRBJ1-3; D is unresolved. Germline V lookup: CDR1 LGHNA, CDR2 YSLEER. V dropped 0 bases and J dropped 2 bases, with 11 bases sitting between them. The CDR3 is made up of 16 amino acids. CDR3 loop: CASSQDNSRAGNTIYF. The CDR3 coding sequence is TGCGCCAGCAGCCAAGATAACTCGAGGGCTGGAAACACCATATATTTT.

This clone was seen once. The CDR3 spells CASSYVGGYTDTQYF. As DNA, the CDR3 is TGTGCCAGCAGTTACGTCGGGGGATACACAGATACGCAGTATTTT. The rearrangement links TRBV6-5 to TRBJ2-3, with D possibly being TRBD2 (6 bases). The CDR3 is 15 residues long. V lost 2 bases, J lost 2 bases, and 11 bases lay in between. CDR1 MNHEY and CDR2 SVGAGI come from the germline V gene.

The chain recombines TRBV24-1 with TRBJ1-4; D may be TRBD1 (5 bases). The V end lost 0 bases, the J end lost 8 bases, and 15 bases lay between the germline ends. From germline, CDR1 is KGHDR and CDR2 SFDVKD. The CDR3 extends over 16 amino acids. The CDR3 DNA is TGTGCCACCAGTGATTTGCACTGGCCGCCAGGGGAAAAACTGTTTTTT. Its translation: CATSDLHWPPGEKLFF.

This chain uses TRBV28 with TRBJ1-4; TRBD1 matches 7 bases. Germline loops: CDR1 MDHEN, CDR2 SYDVKM. J gave up 0 bases and V 5 bases, and 9 bases lay outside the gene matches. The CDR3 is made up of 17 amino acids. CDR3 sequence (DNA): TGTGCCAGCAGTCGAATAGGACAGGCTGCAACTAATGAAAAACTGTTTTTT. It yields the protein CASSRIGQAATNEKLFF.

The chain combines TRBV7-9 with TRBJ2-2; a possible D gene is TRBD2 (5 bases). Germline CDR1 and CDR2: SEHNR and FQNEAQ (reference sequence). The length of the CDR3 is 12 residues. The V and J ends lost 6 bases and 5 bases respectively, with 7 bases between them. The CDR3 sequence is CASSRGTGELFF. The CDR3 coding sequence is TGTGCCAGCAGTAGAGGGACCGGGGAGCTGTTTTTT.

This clone was counted only a few times. The chain combines TRBV15 with TRBJ2-7, with 10 positions matching TRBD1. CDR1 LNHNV and CDR2 YYDKDF come from the germline V gene (reference sequence). This CDR3 region has 17 residues. V lost 0 bases, J lost 1 base, and 6 bases stayed unmatched. The CDR3 loop is CATSRDFGGQGSYEQYF. CDR3 DNA sequence: TGTGCCACCAGCAGAGATTTCGGGGGACAGGGGTCCTACGAGCAGTACTTC.

The V call is TRBV6-5, the J call TRBJ1-5, with D maybe TRBD1 (5 bases). The V gene's germline CDR1 is MNHEY and CDR2 SVGAGI. The CDR3 is 14 amino acids. Trimming cost V 4 bases and J 6 bases, with 13 bases left between them. The CDR3 is CASSSRGDGQPQHF. The CDR3 region has the DNA TGTGCCAGCAGTTCGAGAGGGGATGGTCAGCCCCAGCATTTT.

J is TRBJ2-3 and V is TRBV20-1, with TRBD2 as a possible D gene (5 bases). The CDR3 has 11 amino acids. Germline V gene sequence: CDR1 DFQATT, CDR2 SNEGSKA (reference sequence). Trimming took 6 bases from V and 10 from J, leaving 14 bases between them. The CDR3: CSASGGAPQYF. As DNA, the CDR3 is TGCAGTGCCTCTGGAGGAGCTCCGCAGTATTTT.

This sequence joins TRBV7-9 and TRBJ2-7, with D possibly being TRBD2 (6 bases). Germline V lookup: CDR1 SEHNR, CDR2 FQNEAQ (reference sequence). The CDR3 length is 13 residues. Deletions cut 3 bases from V and 7 bases from J, with 13 bases between. Here the CDR3 reads CASSFRTGDEQYF. As DNA, the CDR3 is TGTGCCAGCAGCTTTAGGACGGGGGATGAGCAGTACTTC.

The gene calls are TRBV30 and TRBJ1-6; weak D call: TRBD1 (5 bases). Germline V gene sequence: CDR1 GTSNPN, CDR2 SVGIG (reference sequence). The CDR3 has 13 residues. Trimming took off 1 base at V and 9 bases at J, with 10 bases between the two ends. The CDR3 DNA reads as TGTGCCTGGAGTGAAGGGGTGGGTTCACCCCTCCACTTT. Translating it yields CAWSEGVGSPLHF.

This clone showed up just a few times. The V call is TRBV19, the J call TRBJ1-3, with D possibly matching TRBD1 (5 bases). Trimming shortened V by 5 bases and J by 0 bases, and 5 bases separated the two germline ends. This CDR3 is 13 amino acids long. The germline gives CDR1 LNHDA, CDR2 SQIVND (reference sequence). CDR3 loop: CASSDSSGNTIYF. CDR3 nucleotide sequence: TGTGCCAGTAGTGACAGCTCTGGAAACACCATATATTTT. The full variable domain, its missing parts supplied by reference TRBV19 and TRBJ1-3, is DGGITQSPKYLFRKEGQNVTLSCEQNLNHDAMYWYRQDPGQGLRLIYYSQIVNDFQKGDIAEGYSVSREKKESFPLTVTSAQKNPTAFYLCASSDSSGNTIYFGEGSWLTVV.

The V call is TRBV29-1, the J call TRBJ2-2; possible D gene TRBD2, 5 bases. V lost 6 bases and J 0 bases, leaving 8 bases between the germline ends. This CDR3 region has 13 residues. CDR1 is SQVTM, CDR2 ANQGSEA, per germline. The CDR3 DNA follows: TGCAGCGTCGGGATCCCGAACACCGGGGAGCTGTTTTTT. This codes for CSVGIPNTGELFF.

This rearrangement joins TRBV11-2 to TRBJ1-3; unclear D gene. Trimming pared 1 base from V and 4 bases from J, leaving 11 bases between. The CDR3 runs 15 residues. Germline V gene sequence: CDR1 SGHAT, CDR2 FQNNGV. CDR3: CASSLGGSPGNTIYF. DNA for the CDR3: TGTGCCAGCAGCTTAGGCGGCAGCCCCGGAAACACCATATATTTT.